Below, 7 T cell receptor beta chains from the same sample are listed, as sequenced in a study of blood T cell repertoires in COVID-19. Only in-frame clones appear in the TCRdb table, and some are missing; sequencing was by immunoSEQ multiplex PCR. Here the sample spans almost 250,000 clones, approximately 89% being singletons. Specimen: peripheral blood. These receptors originate from an older woman who had recovered from COVID-19.

This rearrangement joins TRBV7-8 to TRBJ2-5; D might be TRBD2 (5 bases). This CDR3 comprises 13 residues. Trimming took off 5 bases at V and 5 bases at J, with 12 bases between the two ends. Germline V gene lookup returns CDR1 SGHVS and CDR2 FQNEAQ. In nucleotides, the CDR3 is TGTGCCAGCAGCCCTAACGGGGTGGAGACCCAGTACTTC. Residues: CASSPNGVETQYF.

The gene calls are TRBV10-1 and TRBJ2-7, with D possibly TRBD2 on 5 matching bases. V shed 0 bases and J shed 6 bases, with 18 bases lying between them. CDR3 length: 16 amino acids. Germline V gives CDR1 WNHNN, CDR2 SYGVQD (reference sequence). Here the CDR3 DNA reads TGCGCCAGCAGTGAGTCGGGGAGTATTGTTTCGTTCGAGCAGTACTTC. Translation: CASSESGSIVSFEQYF.

V usage is TRBV9 and J usage is TRBJ2-3, with 9 bases that match TRBD1. The trim removed 0 bases at V and 3 bases at J, leaving 2 bases unmatched. Germline V CDR1 and CDR2: SGDLS, YYNGEE. The CDR3 loop spans 15 amino acids. The CDR3 sequence: CASSVAGTGTDTQYF. The CDR3 DNA reads TGTGCCAGCAGCGTAGCGGGGACAGGGACAGATACGCAGTATTTT.

This clone was seen just once. The V and J genes are TRBV18 and TRBJ1-2; tentatively, D is TRBD1 (6 bases). The CDR3 totals 15 residues. Germline V gives CDR1 KGHSH, CDR2 LQKENI. V was trimmed by 0 bases and J by 2 bases, leaving 10 bases between them. The CDR3 sequence: CASSPPTGPNYGYTF. The CDR3 nucleotides are TGTGCCAGCTCACCACCGACAGGCCCGAACTATGGCTACACCTTC. The full variable domain, in which reference TRBV18 and TRBJ1-2 provide the parts outside the CDR3, is NAGVMQNPRHLVRRRGQEARLRCSPMKGHSHVYWYRQLPEEGLKFMVYLQKENIIDESGMPKERFSAEFPKEGPSILRIQQVVRGDSAAYFCASSPPTGPNYGYTFGSGTRLTVV.

This clone has only a few counts. The chain combines TRBV12-5 with TRBJ2-1, with 10 nucleotides matching TRBD2. CDR3 length: 18 residues. Germline trimming cut 0 bases from V and 3 bases from J; bases unmatched to any gene: 8. The germline V gene has CDR1 LGHNT and CDR2 FRNRAP. The CDR3 is CASGLVVAGGRYYNEQFF. CDR3 nucleotide sequence: TGTGCTAGTGGTTTGGTAGTAGCGGGGGGACGTTACTACAATGAGCAGTTCTTC.

V is TRBV5-1 and J is TRBJ2-2; D call uncertain. The ends were cut back, 6 bases at V and 1 base at J, with 7 bases in the middle. Germline lookup yields CDR1 SGHRS and CDR2 YFSETQ. CDR3 length: 13 residues. CDR3 sequence reads: CASTVRNTGELFF. CDR3 coding DNA: TGCGCCAGCACGGTCCGGAACACCGGGGAGCTGTTTTTT.

This clone was detected once. The chain couples TRBV2 to TRBJ1-5, with D possibly TRBD1 on 5 matching bases. The CDR3 spans 12 residues. Germline values: CDR1 SNHLY, CDR2 FYNNEI. V was trimmed by 3 bases and J by 11 bases, leaving 11 bases between them. The CDR3 sequence is CASSDRDLAQHF. The CDR3 DNA is TGTGCCAGCAGTGACCGGGACTTGGCCCAGCATTTT.